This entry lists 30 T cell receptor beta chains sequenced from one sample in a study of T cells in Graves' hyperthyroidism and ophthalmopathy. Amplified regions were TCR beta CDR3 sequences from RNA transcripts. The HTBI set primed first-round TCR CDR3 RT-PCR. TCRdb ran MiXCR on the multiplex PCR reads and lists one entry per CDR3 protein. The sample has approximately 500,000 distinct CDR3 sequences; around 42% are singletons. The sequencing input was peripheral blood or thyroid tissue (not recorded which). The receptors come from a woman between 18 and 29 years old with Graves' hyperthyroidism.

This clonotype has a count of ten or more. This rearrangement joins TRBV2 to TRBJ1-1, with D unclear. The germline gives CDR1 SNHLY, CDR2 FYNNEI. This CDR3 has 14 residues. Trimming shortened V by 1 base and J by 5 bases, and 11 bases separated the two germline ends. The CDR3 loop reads CASSEGSWRTEAFF. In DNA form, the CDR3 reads TGTGCCAGCAGTGAAGGCTCGTGGCGAACTGAAGCTTTCTTT.

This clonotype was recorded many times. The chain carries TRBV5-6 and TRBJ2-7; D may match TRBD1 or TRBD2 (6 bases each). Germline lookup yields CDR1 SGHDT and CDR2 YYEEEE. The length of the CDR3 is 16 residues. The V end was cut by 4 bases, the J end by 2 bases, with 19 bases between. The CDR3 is CASSPRTGALAYEQYF. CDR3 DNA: TGTGCCAGCAGCCCTAGGACGGGGGCCCTAGCCTACGAGCAGTACTTC.

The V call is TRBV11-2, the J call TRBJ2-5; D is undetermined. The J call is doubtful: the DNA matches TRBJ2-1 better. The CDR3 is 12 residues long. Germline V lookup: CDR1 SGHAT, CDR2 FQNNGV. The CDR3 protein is CASSLSGPEQFF. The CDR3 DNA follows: TGTGCCAGCAGCTTATCCGGGCCTGAGCAGTTCTTC.

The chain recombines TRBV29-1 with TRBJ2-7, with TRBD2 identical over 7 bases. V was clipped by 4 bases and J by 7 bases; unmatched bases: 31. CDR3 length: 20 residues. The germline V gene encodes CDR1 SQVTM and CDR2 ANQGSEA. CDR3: CSVGRMASSLPSGISGEQYF. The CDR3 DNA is TGCAGCGTTGGACGCATGGCCAGCAGTTTGCCTAGCGGCATCTCGGGGGAGCAGTACTTC.

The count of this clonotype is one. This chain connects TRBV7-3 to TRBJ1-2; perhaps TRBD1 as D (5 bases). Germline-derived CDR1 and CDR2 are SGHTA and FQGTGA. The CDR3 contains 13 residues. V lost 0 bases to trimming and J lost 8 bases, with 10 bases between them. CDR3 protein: CASSLTSTAGYTF. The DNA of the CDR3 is TGTGCCAGCAGCTTAACGTCGACAGCCGGCTACACCTTC.

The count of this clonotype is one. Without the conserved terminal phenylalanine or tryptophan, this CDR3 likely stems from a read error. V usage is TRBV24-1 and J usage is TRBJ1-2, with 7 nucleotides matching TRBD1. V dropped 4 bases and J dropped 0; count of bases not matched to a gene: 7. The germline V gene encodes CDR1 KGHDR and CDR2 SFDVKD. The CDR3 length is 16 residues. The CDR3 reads CATSDTGTETNYGYTL. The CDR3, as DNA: TGTGCCACCAGTGACACCGGGACAGAGACTAACTATGGCTACACCCTC.

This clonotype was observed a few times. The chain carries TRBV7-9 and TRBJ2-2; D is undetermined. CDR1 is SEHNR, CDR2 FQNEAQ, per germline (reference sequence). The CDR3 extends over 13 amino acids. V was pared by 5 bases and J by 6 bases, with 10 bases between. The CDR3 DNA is TGTGCCAGCAGCCGAGGCTTAGCCGGGGAGCTGTTTTTT. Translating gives CASSRGLAGELFF. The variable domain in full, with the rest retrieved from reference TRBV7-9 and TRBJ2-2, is DTGVSQNPRHKITKRGQNVTFRCDPISEHNRLYWYRQTLGQGPEFLTYFQNEAQLEKSRLLSDRFSAERPKGSFSTLEIQRTEQGDSAMYLCASSRGLAGELFFGEGSRLTVL.

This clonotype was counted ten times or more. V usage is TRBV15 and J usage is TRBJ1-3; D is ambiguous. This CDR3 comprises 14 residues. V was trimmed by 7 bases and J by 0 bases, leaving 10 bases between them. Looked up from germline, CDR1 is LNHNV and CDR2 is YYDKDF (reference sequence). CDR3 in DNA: TGTGCCACCAAAGGGTCGAGCTCTGGAAACACCATATATTTT. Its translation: CATKGSSSGNTIYF. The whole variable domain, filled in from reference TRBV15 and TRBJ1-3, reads DAMVIQNPRYQVTQFGKPVTLSCSQTLNHNVMYWYQQKSSQAPKLLFHYYDKDFNNEADTPDNFQSRRPNTSFCFLDIRSPGLGDTAMYLCATKGSSSGNTIYFGEGSWLTVV.

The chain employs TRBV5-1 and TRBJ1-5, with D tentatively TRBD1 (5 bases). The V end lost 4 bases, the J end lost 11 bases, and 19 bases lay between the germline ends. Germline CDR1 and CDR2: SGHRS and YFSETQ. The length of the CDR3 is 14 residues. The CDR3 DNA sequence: TGCGCCAGCAGCACGGGACTAGCGGGAGAGACCCAGCATTTT. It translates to CASSTGLAGETQHF.

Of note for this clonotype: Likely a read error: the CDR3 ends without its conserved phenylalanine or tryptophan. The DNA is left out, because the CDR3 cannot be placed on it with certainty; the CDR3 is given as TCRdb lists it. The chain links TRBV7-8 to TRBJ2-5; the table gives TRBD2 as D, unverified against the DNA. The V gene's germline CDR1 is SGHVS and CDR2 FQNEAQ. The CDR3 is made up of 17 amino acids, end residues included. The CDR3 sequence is CASSLGGPEPYGYTFGS.

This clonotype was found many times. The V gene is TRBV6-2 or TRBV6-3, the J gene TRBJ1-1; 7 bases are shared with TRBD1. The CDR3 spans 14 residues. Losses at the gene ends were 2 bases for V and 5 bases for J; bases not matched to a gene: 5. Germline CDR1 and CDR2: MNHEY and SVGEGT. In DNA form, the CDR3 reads TGTGCCAGCAGTTACCTTCCAGGGGGTACTGAAGCTTTCTTT. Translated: CASSYLPGGTEAFF.

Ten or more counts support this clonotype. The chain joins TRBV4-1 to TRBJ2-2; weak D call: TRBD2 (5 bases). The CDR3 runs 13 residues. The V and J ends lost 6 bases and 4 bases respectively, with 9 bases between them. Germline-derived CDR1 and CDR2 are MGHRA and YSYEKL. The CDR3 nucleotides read TGCGCCAGCAGTGACGGAGGCACCGGGGAGCTGTTTTTT. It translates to CASSDGGTGELFF.

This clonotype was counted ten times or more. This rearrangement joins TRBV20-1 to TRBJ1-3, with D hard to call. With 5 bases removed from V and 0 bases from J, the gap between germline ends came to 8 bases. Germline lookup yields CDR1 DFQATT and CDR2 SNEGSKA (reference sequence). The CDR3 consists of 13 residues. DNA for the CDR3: TGCAGTGCTTTGACCGACTCTGGAAACACCATATATTTT. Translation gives CSALTDSGNTIYF.

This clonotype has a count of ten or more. This CDR3 reads CSVRQGYSNQPQHF. The CDR3 DNA reads as TGCAGCGTACGACAGGGGTATAGCAATCAGCCCCAGCATTTT. The chain links TRBV29-1 to TRBJ1-5; 8 nucleotides match TRBD1. V gave up 6 bases and J gave up 0 bases; unmatched junction bases: 4. CDR3 length equals 14 residues. The germline gives CDR1 SQVTM, CDR2 ANQGSEA.

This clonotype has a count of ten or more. This CDR3 reads CASSPLLGALQYF. As DNA, the CDR3 is TGTGCCAGCAGCCCTTTACTGGGCGCCCTTCAGTACTTC. The chain couples TRBV4-2 to TRBJ2-7, with D uncertain. With 4 bases removed from V and 10 bases from J, the gap between germline ends came to 17 bases. The CDR3 has 13 amino acids. Germline V gene lookup returns CDR1 LGHNA and CDR2 YNFKEQ.

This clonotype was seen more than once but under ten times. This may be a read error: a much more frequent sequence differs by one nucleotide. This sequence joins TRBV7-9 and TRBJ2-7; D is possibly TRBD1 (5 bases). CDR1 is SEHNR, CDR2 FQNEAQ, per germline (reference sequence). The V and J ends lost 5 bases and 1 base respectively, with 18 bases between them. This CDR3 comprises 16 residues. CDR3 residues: CASSPPETAFSYEQYF. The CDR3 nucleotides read TGTGCCAGCAGCCCTCCTGAGACAGCCTTTTCCTACGAGCAGTACTTC.

The CDR3 here is CASSIDREDETQYF. In DNA form, the CDR3 reads TGTGCCAGCAGCATCGACAGGGAGGACGAGACCCAGTACTTC. The chain joins TRBV5-4 to TRBJ2-5; possibly TRBD1 for D (7 bases). Germline CDR1 reads SGHNT; CDR2 reads YYREEE (reference sequence). Trimming removed 4 bases from V and 5 bases from J, with 15 bases in between. The CDR3 spans 14 residues.

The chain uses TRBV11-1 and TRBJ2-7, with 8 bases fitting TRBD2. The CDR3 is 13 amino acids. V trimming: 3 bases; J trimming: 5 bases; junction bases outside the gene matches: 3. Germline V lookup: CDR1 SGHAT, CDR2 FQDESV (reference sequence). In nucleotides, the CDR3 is TGTGCCAGCAGCTTTGCGGGAGGCCACGAGCAGTACTTC. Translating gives CASSFAGGHEQYF.

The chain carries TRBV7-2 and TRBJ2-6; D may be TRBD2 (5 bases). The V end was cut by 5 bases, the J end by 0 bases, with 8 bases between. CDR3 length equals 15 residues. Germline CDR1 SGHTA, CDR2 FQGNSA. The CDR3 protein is CASSLGDSGANVLTF. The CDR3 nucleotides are TGTGCCAGCAGCCTCGGGGACTCTGGGGCCAACGTCCTGACTTTC.

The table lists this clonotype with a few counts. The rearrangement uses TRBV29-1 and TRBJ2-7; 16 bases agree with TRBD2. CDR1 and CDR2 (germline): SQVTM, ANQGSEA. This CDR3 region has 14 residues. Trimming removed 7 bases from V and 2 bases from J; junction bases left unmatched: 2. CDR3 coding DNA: TGCAGCGCCGGGACTAGCGGGAGGGCCTACGAGCAGTACTTC. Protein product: CSAGTSGRAYEQYF.

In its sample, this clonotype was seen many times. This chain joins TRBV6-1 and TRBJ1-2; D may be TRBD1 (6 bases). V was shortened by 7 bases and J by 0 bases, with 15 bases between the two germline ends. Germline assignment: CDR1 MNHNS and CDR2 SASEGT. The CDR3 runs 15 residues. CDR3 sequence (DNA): TGTGCCAGCACCGCACAGGGTCCGGCTAACTATGGCTACACCTTC. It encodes CASTAQGPANYGYTF.

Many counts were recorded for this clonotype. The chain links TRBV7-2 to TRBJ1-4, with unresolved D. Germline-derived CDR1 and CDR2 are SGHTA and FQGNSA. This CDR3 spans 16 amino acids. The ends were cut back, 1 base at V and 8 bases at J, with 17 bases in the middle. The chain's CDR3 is CASSLGSGILGEKLFF. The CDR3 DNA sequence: TGTGCCAGCAGCTTAGGGTCCGGCATCCTTGGCGAAAAACTGTTTTTT.

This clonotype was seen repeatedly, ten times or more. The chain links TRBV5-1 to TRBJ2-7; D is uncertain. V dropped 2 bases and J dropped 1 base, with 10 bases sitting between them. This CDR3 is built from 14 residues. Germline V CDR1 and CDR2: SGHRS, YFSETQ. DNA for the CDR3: TGCGCCAGCAGCTTCTCGCGAACATCCTACGAGCAGTACTTC. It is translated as CASSFSRTSYEQYF.

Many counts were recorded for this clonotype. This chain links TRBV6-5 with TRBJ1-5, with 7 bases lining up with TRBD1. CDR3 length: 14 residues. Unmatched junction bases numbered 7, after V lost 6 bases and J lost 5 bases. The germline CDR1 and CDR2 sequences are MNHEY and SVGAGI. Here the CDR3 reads CASRPRGGYQPQHF. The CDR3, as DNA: TGTGCCAGCAGACCCAGGGGGGGCTATCAGCCCCAGCATTTT.

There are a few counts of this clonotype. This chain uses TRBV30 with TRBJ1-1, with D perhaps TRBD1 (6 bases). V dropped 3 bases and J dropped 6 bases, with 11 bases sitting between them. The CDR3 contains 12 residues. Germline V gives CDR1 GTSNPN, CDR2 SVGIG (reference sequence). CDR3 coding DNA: TGTGCCTGGAGAGGGGGAAGGTCTGAAGCTTTCTTT. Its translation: CAWRGGRSEAFF.

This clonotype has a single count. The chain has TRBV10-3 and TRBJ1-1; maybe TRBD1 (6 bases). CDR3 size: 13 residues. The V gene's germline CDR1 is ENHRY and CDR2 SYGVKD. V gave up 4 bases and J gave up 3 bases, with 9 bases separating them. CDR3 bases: TGTGCCATCAGTGCCCCAGGGGACACTGAAGCTTTCTTT. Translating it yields CAISAPGDTEAFF.

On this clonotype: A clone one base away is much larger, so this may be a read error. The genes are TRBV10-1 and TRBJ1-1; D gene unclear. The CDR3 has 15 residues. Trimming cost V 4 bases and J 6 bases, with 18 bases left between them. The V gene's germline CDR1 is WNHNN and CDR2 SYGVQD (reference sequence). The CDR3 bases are TGCGCCAGCAGTGGGTCTGGCAGATCTAATTCTGAAGCTTTCTTT. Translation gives CASSGSGRSNSEAFF.

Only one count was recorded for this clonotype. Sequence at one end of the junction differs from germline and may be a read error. The CDR3 loop reads CACSAPKGLAGVGTGELFF. The CDR3, as DNA: TGTGCCTGCAGTGCACCTAAAGGGCTAGCGGGAGTGGGCACCGGGGAGCTGTTTTTT. The V and J genes are TRBV25-1 and TRBJ2-2, with 10 bases identical to TRBD2. Per germline, CDR1 MGHDK and CDR2 SYGVNS. This CDR3 spans 19 amino acids.

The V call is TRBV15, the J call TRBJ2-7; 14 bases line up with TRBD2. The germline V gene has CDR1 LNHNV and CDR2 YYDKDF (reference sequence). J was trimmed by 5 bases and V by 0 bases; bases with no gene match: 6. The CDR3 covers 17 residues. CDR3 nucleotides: TGTGCCACCAGCAGAGAGTCCGGACTAGCGGGAGGTAACGAGCAGTACTTC. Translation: CATSRESGLAGGNEQYF.

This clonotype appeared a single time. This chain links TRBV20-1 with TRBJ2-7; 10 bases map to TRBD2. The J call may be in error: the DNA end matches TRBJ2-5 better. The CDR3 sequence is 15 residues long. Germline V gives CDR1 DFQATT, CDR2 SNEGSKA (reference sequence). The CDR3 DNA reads TGCAGTGCTAGACCAGGACTAGCGGCTGTAGAGACCCAGTACTTC. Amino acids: CSARPGLAAVETQYF.